This TCR beta chain is drawn from a study of regulatory T cells in long-lasting Graves disease. Study context: Persistence in Graves' disease denoted antithyroid drug use beyond 5 years alongside positive TSH receptor antibodies.

This clonotype was detected many times. The time point: persistent/refractory GD, antithyroid drugs over 5 years with positive TRAb. Construction of the TCR library relied on RNA isolated from PBMCs. A peripheral blood sample, 7 to 9.5 milliliters in volume, was drawn into EDTA tubes. Assembly of TCR beta libraries relied on iRepertoire HTBI primers together with Arm-PCR of CDR3 regions. Authors' processing steps: Identified across the samples were around 62 TRBV segments and about 14 TRBJ segments. One entry per CDR3 protein results from TCRdb running MiXCR on the multiplex PCR reads. The V and J calls were determined by TCRdb, not by the authors. The sample has 400,000 to 500,000 distinct CDR3 sequences; about 20% are singletons. Germline V gene lookup returns CDR1 MDHEN and CDR2 SYDVKM. The CDR3 has 14 residues. V gave up 5 bases and J gave up 7 bases, with 18 bases separating them.

The material was peripheral blood mononuclear cells (PBMCs), obtained when the disease was refractory, from a patient treated with antithyroid drugs. This TCR derives from a female donor with Graves disease. This chain links TRBV28 with TRBJ2-7; tentative D call: TRBD1 (7 bases). The CDR3 is CASSRRDRRREQYF. CDR3 DNA sequence: TGTGCCAGCAGTAGGAGGGACAGAAGAAGGGAGCAGTACTTC.